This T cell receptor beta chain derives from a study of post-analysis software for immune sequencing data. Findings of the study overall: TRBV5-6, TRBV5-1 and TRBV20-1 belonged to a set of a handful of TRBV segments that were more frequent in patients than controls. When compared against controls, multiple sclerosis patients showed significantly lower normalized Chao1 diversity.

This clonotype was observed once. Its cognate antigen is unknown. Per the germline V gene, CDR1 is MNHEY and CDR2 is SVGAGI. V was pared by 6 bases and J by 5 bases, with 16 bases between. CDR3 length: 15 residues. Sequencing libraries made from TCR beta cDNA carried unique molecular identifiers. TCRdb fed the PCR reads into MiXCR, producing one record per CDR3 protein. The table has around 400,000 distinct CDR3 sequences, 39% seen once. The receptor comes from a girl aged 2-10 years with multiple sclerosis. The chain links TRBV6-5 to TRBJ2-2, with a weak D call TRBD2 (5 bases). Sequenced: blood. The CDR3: CASSDRPPGTGELFF. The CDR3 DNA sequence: TGTGCCAGCAGCGACCGACCACCGGGGACCGGGGAGCTGTTTTTT.